This T cell receptor beta chain was retrieved from a study of control samples from healthy donors and cancer patients. The assay was immunoSEQ multiplex PCR, and TCRdb's table has in-frame clones only and misses some. There are more than 120,000 clones in the sample; 91% occur only once, and approximately 2.9% lies in the top ten. This CDR3 contains 14 residues. The germline CDR1 and CDR2 sequences are SGHRS and YFSETQ. The ends were cut back, 2 bases at V and 5 bases at J, with 13 bases in the middle. This TCR was recovered from a man aged 30-40 years in good health. This chain connects TRBV5-1 to TRBJ1-1; possibly TRBD1 for D (5 bases). Sequenced input: blood. The CDR3 spells CASSFQGGGTEAFF. The CDR3 coding sequence is TGCGCCAGCAGCTTCCAGGGTGGGGGGACTGAAGCTTTCTTT. The complete variable domain, with remaining parts taken from reference TRBV5-1 and TRBJ1-1, reads KAGVTQTPRYLIKTRGQQVTLSCSPISGHRSVSWYQQTPGQGLQFLFEYFSETQRNKGNFPGRFSGRQFSNSRSEMNVSTLELGDSALYLCASSFQGGGTEAFFGQGTRLTVV.